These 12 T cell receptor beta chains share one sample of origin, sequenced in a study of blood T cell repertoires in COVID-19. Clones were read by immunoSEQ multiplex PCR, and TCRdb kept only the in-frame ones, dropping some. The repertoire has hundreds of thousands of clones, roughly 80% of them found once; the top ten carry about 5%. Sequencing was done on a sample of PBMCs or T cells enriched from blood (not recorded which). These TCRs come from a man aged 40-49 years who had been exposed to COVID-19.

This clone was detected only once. CDR3 in DNA: TGTGCCAGTAGTATGGCGGAGCGGAGGGCTGGCTACACCTTC. This codes for CASSMAERRAGYTF. The chain joins TRBV19 to TRBJ1-2, with D unresolved. CDR1 and CDR2 from the germline V gene are LNHDA and SQIVND (reference sequence). The CDR3 is 14 residues long. V was trimmed by 3 bases and J by 7 bases, leaving 15 bases between them.

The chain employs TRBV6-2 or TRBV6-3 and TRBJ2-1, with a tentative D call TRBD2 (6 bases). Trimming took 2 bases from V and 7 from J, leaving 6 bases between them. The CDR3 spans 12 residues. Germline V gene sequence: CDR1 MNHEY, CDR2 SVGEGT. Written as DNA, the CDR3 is TGTGCCAGCAGTTACGGGGGGAATGAGCAGTTCTTC. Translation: CASSYGGNEQFF.

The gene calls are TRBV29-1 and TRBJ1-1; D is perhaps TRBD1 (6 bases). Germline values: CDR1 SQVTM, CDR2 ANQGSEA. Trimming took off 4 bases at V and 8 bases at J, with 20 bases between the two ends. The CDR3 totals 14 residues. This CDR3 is CSVAFRQASPEAFF. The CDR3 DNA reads TGCAGCGTTGCATTTCGACAGGCAAGTCCGGAAGCTTTCTTT. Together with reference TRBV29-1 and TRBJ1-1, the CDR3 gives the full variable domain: SAVISQKPSRDICQRGTSLTIQCQVDSQVTMMFWYRQQPGQSLTLIATANQGSEATYESGFVIDKFPISRPNLTFSTLTVSNMSPEDSSIYLCSVAFRQASPEAFFGQGTRLTVV.

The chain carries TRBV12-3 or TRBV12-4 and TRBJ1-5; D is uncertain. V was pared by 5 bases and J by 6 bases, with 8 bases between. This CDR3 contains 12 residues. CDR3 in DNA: TGTGCCAGCAGTGCGTATGGTCAGCCCCAGCATTTT. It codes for CASSAYGQPQHF.

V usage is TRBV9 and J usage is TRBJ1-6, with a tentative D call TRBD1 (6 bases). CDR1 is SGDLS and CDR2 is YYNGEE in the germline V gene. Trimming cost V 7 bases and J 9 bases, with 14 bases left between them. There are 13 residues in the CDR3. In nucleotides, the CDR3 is TGTGCCAGCCAACAGGGAGTAAGTTCACCCCTCCACTTT. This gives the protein CASQQGVSSPLHF.

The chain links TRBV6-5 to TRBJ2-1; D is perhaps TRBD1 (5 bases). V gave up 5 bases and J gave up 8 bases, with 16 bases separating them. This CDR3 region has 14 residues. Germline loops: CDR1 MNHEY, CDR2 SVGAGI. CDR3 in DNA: TGTGCCAGCAGTCCCCCCTCAGGGTCTGATGAGCAGTTCTTC. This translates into CASSPPSGSDEQFF.

The CDR3 DNA follows: TGCAGCGTGAGCCCCGGGAGTAGTTCTCCCGAGCAGTACTTC. Translation gives CSVSPGSSSPEQYF. The chain carries TRBV29-1 and TRBJ2-7; D possibly corresponds to TRBD2 (6 bases). V lost 6 bases and J lost 6, with 21 bases in between. Germline V gene sequence: CDR1 SQVTM, CDR2 ANQGSEA. This CDR3 region has 14 residues.

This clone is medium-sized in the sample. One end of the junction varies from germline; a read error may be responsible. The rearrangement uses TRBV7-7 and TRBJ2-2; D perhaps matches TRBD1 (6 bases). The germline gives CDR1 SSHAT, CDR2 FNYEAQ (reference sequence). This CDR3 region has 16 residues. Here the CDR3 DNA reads TGTGCTAGCAGACTGGTTACAGGGCTTGGCACCGGGGAGCTGTTTTTT. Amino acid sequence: CASRLVTGLGTGELFF.

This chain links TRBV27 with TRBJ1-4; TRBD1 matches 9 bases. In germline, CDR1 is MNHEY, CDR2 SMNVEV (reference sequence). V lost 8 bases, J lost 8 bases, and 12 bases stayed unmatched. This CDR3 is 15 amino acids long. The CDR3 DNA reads TGTGCCAGCCGCTCCGCACAGGGGGCAAAAGAAAAACTGTTTTTT. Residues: CASRSAQGAKEKLFF.

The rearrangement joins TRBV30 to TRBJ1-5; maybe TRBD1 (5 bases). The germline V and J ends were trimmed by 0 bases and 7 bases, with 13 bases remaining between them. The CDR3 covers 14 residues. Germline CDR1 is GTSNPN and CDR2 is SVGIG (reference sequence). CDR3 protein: CAWSVRRGWQPQHF. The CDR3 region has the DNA TGTGCCTGGAGTGTACGACGGGGGTGGCAGCCCCAGCATTTT.

DNA of the CDR3: TGTGCCACCAAAGAGGGTCGAGGGCTAGCCTACGAGCAGTACTTC. Translation: CATKEGRGLAYEQYF. The rearrangement uses TRBV19 and TRBJ2-7; possible D gene TRBD2, 5 bases. The germline gives CDR1 LNHDA, CDR2 SQIVND (reference sequence). The CDR3 sequence is 15 residues long. Trimming shortened V by 10 bases and J by 2 bases, and 21 bases separated the two germline ends. The full variable domain, its missing parts supplied by reference TRBV19 and TRBJ2-7, is DGGITQSPKYLFRKEGQNVTLSCEQNLNHDAMYWYRQDPGQGLRLIYYSQIVNDFQKGDIAEGYSVSREKKESFPLTVTSAQKNPTAFYLCATKEGRGLAYEQYFGPGTRLTVT.

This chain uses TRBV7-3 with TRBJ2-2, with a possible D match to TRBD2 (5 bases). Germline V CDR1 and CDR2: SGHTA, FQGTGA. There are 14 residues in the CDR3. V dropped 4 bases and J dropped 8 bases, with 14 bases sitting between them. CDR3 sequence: CASSWSERKGELFF. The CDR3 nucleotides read TGTGCCAGCAGCTGGTCGGAGCGGAAGGGGGAGCTGTTTTTT. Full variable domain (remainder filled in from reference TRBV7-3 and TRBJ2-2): GAGVSQTPSNKVTEKGKYVELRCDPISGHTALYWYRQSLGQGPEFLIYFQGTGAADDSGLPNDRFFAVRPEGSVSTLKIQRTERGDSAVYLCASSWSERKGELFFGEGSRLTVL.